This T cell receptor (beta chain) was recorded in a study of T-cell reconstitution after alpha-beta-depleted transplantation in children. CDR3 length: 18 amino acids. The V segment lost 0 bases and the J segment 0 bases; nucleotides outside the gene matches: 5. Germline lookup yields CDR1 LGHNT and CDR2 FRNRAP. This clonotype was detected ten times or more. The antigen remains unidentified. For TCRbeta, the library was prepared with unique molecular identifiers. TCRdb called the PCR reads again in MiXCR, with one record for every CDR3 protein. The table records about a million distinct CDR3 sequences, about 30% of them present only once. Study-level points and caveats: Roughly two months post-transplant, alpha-beta T cells reportedly originated from several hundred graft clones that had expanded.

The specimen was PBMCs, mostly from graft donor cells, collected 360 days after TCRalphabeta/CD19-depleted stem cell transplant. The rearrangement links TRBV12-5 to TRBJ2-4, with TRBD2 matching 10 bases. The TCR comes from a boy in the first two years of life who had a stem cell transplant for SCID, so the T cells may come from the graft donor. The CDR3 loop is CASGLVAGGLLAKNIQYF. In DNA form, the CDR3 reads TGTGCTAGTGGTTTGGTAGCGGGGGGGCTCTTAGCCAAAAACATTCAGTACTTC.